This section outlines one T cell receptor (beta chain) sequence together with its context. Read coverage stops 3 residues before the CDR3 terminus; the germline J gene supplies the remainder. Germline CDR1 is SGHRS and CDR2 is YFSETQ. This CDR3 has 16 amino acids. This record belongs to a study of T cells in women clearing cervical HPV infection. The assay was immunoSEQ multiplex PCR, and TCRdb's table has in-frame clones only and misses some. Its clone listing holds about 37,000 clones. Sample: blood buffy coat. The receptor's source is a woman aged 18 to 69 with a cervical HPV16 infection that either progressed to CIN3+ or cleared (not recorded which). This chain links TRBV5-1 with TRBJ2-3; 13 bases align to TRBD2. The DNA read from the CDR3 is TGCGCCAGCAGCGTTTCCGGGACTAGCGGGGTCGAGACG. It is translated as CASSVSGTSGVET. In full, the CDR3 is CASSVSGTSGVETQYF.